This TCR beta chain was captured in a study of cytomegalovirus exposure and HLA in healthy donors. Regarding the study as a whole: Cytomegalovirus status was reportedly diagnosed by the classifier with high sensitivity and specificity. In vitro, a few CMV-associated chains proved specific for CMV antigens.

The PCR employed 60 Vbeta primers together with 13 Jbeta primers. Libraries were prepared by immunoSEQ multiplex PCR; TCRdb keeps only in-frame clonotypes and omits some of them. The sample holds 150,000 or so clones, around 70% seen once. This CDR3 has 15 residues. Trimming took 7 bases from V and 6 from J; bases not matched to a gene: 10. The germline V gene has CDR1 MNHNY and CDR2 SVGAGI (reference sequence). This clone has a single count. The antigen remains unidentified. The clonotype comes from a young man in good health and CMV-seropositive. This chain uses TRBV6-6 with TRBJ2-3, with TRBD2 matching 10 bases. Source material: PBMCs. CDR3 sequence reads: CASTEPSGSSDTQYF. In nucleotides, the CDR3 is TGTGCCAGCACGGAGCCTAGCGGGAGTTCCGATACGCAGTATTTT.